What follows are 26 T cell receptor beta chains derived from one specimen sequenced in a study of CD8 T cells in ankylosing spondylitis. General observations from the study: It appeared that ankylosing spondylitis blood was characterized by a TCR beta motif of several highly homologous variants.

From the 5' RACE reads, TCRdb called clonotypes with MiXCR, one entry per CDR3 protein. The repertoire has about 220,000 distinct CDR3 sequences, approximately 7.4% of them found once; the top ten carry 14%. No antigen is known for these receptors. The sequenced sample was blood, either unsorted or a sorted T cell fraction (not recorded which). The origin of the receptors is a male donor with ankylosing spondylitis.

This clonotype has a handful of counts. The chain is built from TRBV18 and TRBJ2-1, with D possibly being TRBD1 or TRBD2 (6 bases each). The V end was cut by 8 bases, the J end by 12 bases, with 20 bases between. This CDR3 is 13 amino acids long. Germline CDR1 KGHSH, CDR2 LQKENI. The CDR3 DNA sequence: TGTGCCAGCCACGCCGGGGGCGCGGAGGGGCAGTTCTTC. As protein: CASHAGGAEGQFF.

This sequence joins TRBV7-2 and TRBJ2-1; 8 bases map to TRBD2. V dropped 5 bases and J dropped 10; count of bases not matched to a gene: 16. Germline-derived CDR1 and CDR2 are SGHTA and FQGNSA. The CDR3 runs to 16 residues. The CDR3 reads CASSPRGGRPMWEQFF. DNA of the CDR3: TGTGCCAGCAGCCCTCGCGGGGGGCGCCCAATGTGGGAGCAGTTCTTC.

This clonotype was recorded many times. The V and J genes are TRBV7-9 and TRBJ2-1, with D possibly being TRBD1 (6 bases). Germline V gene data show CDR1 as SEHNR and CDR2 as FQNEAQ (reference sequence). This CDR3 region has 12 residues. Trimming cost V 4 bases and J 5 bases, with 6 bases left between them. CDR3 in DNA: TGTGCCAGCAGCTGGACAGACAATGAGCAGTTCTTC. This gives the protein CASSWTDNEQFF.

This clonotype was found a few times. V usage is TRBV28 and J usage is TRBJ1-4, with D tentatively TRBD1 (5 bases). The CDR3 is 13 amino acids. CDR1 MDHEN and CDR2 SYDVKM come from the germline V gene. V gave up 5 bases and J gave up 8 bases, with 12 bases separating them. The CDR3 DNA reads TGTGCCAGCAGTCGGGGGTTTGGGGAAAAACTGTTTTTT. It is translated as CASSRGFGEKLFF.

V is TRBV5-6 and J is TRBJ2-1; 10 bases are a match to TRBD1. The CDR3 covers 13 residues. Unmatched junction bases numbered 8, after V lost 4 bases and J lost 13 bases. Germline values: CDR1 SGHDT, CDR2 YYEEEE. The CDR3: CASSAGTGALQFF. CDR3 coding DNA: TGTGCCAGCAGCGCCGGGACAGGGGCCCTCCAGTTCTTC.

As for this clonotype: Possible read error: a much larger clone is one base away. The V gene is TRBV6-4, the J gene TRBJ2-1; 8 nucleotides agree with TRBD2. The V segment lost 2 bases and the J segment 8 bases; nucleotides outside the gene matches: 11. The CDR3 length is 16 residues. Germline-derived CDR1 and CDR2 are MRHNA and SNTAGT. The CDR3 DNA is TGTGCCAGCAGTGACGGGGCGGGAGGACACTCCTATGAGCAGTTCTTC. It is translated as CASSDGAGGHSYEQFF.

This clonotype was counted ten times or more. This rearrangement joins TRBV28 to TRBJ1-2; possibly TRBD1 for D (6 bases). Looked up from germline, CDR1 is MDHEN and CDR2 is SYDVKM. V dropped 1 base and J dropped 3 bases, with 12 bases sitting between them. This CDR3 has 15 amino acids. CDR3 coding DNA: TGTGCCAGCAGTTTATTGGCCACAGGGTACTATGGCTACACCTTC. Amino acids: CASSLLATGYYGYTF.

This clonotype showed up many times. V is TRBV3-1 and J is TRBJ2-2; 8 bases map to TRBD2. Germline V gene lookup returns CDR1 LGHDT and CDR2 YNNKEL (reference sequence). With V trimmed by 9 bases and J by 6 bases, 3 bases remained unmatched. The CDR3 runs 12 residues. For the CDR3, the DNA is TGTGCCAGTAACGGGAGGGCCGGGGAGCTGTTTTTT. Amino acid sequence: CASNGRAGELFF. The full variable domain, with the rest looked up from reference TRBV3-1 and TRBJ2-2, is DTAVSQTPKYLVTQMGNDKSIKCEQNLGHDTMYWYKQDSKKFLKIMFSYNNKELIINETVPNRFSPKSPDKAHLNLHINSLELGDSAVYFCASNGRAGELFFGEGSRLTVL.

This clonotype was counted at least ten times. The CDR3 loop is CASSLTSLSYEQYF. The CDR3 nucleotides are TGTGCCAGCAGTTTAACATCGTTATCCTACGAGCAGTACTTC. This chain joins TRBV12-3 or TRBV12-4 and TRBJ2-7, with D unclear. V lost 2 bases and J lost 1, with 9 bases in between. The CDR3 has 14 residues.

Ten or more counts support this clonotype. The chain combines TRBV14 with TRBJ2-1; TRBD2 aligns across 11 bases. V was clipped by 2 bases and J by 3 bases; unmatched bases: 3. The CDR3 consists of 16 residues. The germline CDR1 and CDR2 sequences are SGHDN and FVKESK. The CDR3 sequence: CASSQRGLADYNEQFF. The CDR3 DNA sequence: TGTGCCAGCAGCCAACGGGGACTAGCGGACTACAATGAGCAGTTCTTC.

This clonotype was recorded at least ten times. The chain uses TRBV5-1 and TRBJ2-3; TRBD1 might be the D (6 bases). The germline V and J ends were trimmed by 3 bases and 0 bases, with 17 bases remaining between them. The germline gives CDR1 SGHRS, CDR2 YFSETQ. The CDR3 covers 17 residues. The CDR3 nucleotides are TGCGCCAGCAGCTCCACTCTTAGGGGGATAAGCACAGATACGCAGTATTTT. This encodes CASSSTLRGISTDTQYF.

This clonotype has only a few counts. The rearrangement links TRBV3-1 to TRBJ1-6; D gene unclear. The CDR3 sequence is 16 residues long. Germline loops: CDR1 LGHDT, CDR2 YNNKEL (reference sequence). The V and J ends lost 4 bases and 0 bases respectively, with 10 bases between them. The CDR3 spells CASSRGVRSYNSPLHF. In DNA form, the CDR3 reads TGTGCCAGCAGCCGTGGGGTACGCTCCTATAATTCACCCCTCCACTTT.

This clonotype was observed a few times. This chain uses TRBV13 with TRBJ2-7; D gene ambiguous. This CDR3 contains 15 residues. CDR1 PRHDT and CDR2 FYEKMQ come from the germline V gene (reference sequence). The ends were cut back, 5 bases at V and 2 bases at J, with 16 bases in the middle. In DNA, the CDR3 is TGTGCCAGCAGCCACCCGGGTTCCCCGGCCTACGAGCAGTACTTC. Protein: CASSHPGSPAYEQYF.

As for this clonotype: This sequence may be a read error, since a much larger clone differs from it by one base. The CDR3 end shows no conserved phenylalanine or tryptophan, and so a read error is likely. This chain uses TRBV10-3 with TRBJ2-7, with 11 bases matching TRBD2. The CDR3 spans 14 residues. CDR1 and CDR2 (germline): ENHRY, SYGVKD. With V trimmed by 6 bases and J by 2 bases, 3 bases remained unmatched. CDR3: CAIRPGLAAYEQYL. The CDR3 DNA follows: TGTGCCATCAGGCCGGGACTAGCGGCCTACGAGCAGTACCTC.

This clonotype was recorded many times. The chain employs TRBV5-1 and TRBJ2-7; 7 bases are a match to TRBD2. V was clipped by 6 bases and J by 1 base; unmatched bases: 7. In germline, CDR1 is SGHRS, CDR2 YFSETQ. The CDR3 covers 14 residues. CDR3 residues: CASKGLGLSYEQYF. CDR3 DNA: TGCGCCAGCAAGGGTCTGGGACTATCCTACGAGCAGTACTTC.

This clonotype was seen at least ten times. The J gene is TRBJ2-1, the V gene TRBV12-3 or TRBV12-4, with D uncertain. Trimming cost V 3 bases and J 6 bases, with 12 bases left between them. The CDR3 is 14 amino acids. The CDR3 bases are TGTGCCAGCAGTTTGGTAGCCTTCACCAATGAGCAGTTCTTC. This translates into CASSLVAFTNEQFF.

In this sample, this clonotype turned up many times. The V gene is TRBV4-3, the J gene TRBJ2-3, with 10 bases identical to TRBD2. The junction had 6 bases not matched to a gene; V was cut back by 1 base and J by 2 bases. Germline V gives CDR1 LGHNA, CDR2 YSLEER. This CDR3 spans 17 amino acids. The CDR3 DNA follows: TGCGCCAGCAGCCAAGCTACTAGCGGGATGTTCACAGATACGCAGTATTTT. Translated: CASSQATSGMFTDTQYF.

This clonotype has ten or more counts. The CDR3 DNA is TGTGCCAGCAGCACCGGGACAGGGCGAGGTACGCAGTATTTT. Translated: CASSTGTGRGTQYF. The rearrangement uses TRBV28 and TRBJ2-3; 9 positions match TRBD1. The CDR3 has 14 residues. Unmatched junction bases numbered 9, after V lost 6 bases and J lost 8 bases. CDR1 MDHEN and CDR2 SYDVKM come from the germline V gene. Full variable domain (rest looked up from reference TRBV28 and TRBJ2-3): DVKVTQSSRYLVKRTGEKVFLECVQDMDHENMFWYRQDPGLGLRLIYFSYDVKMKEKGDIPEGYSVSREKKERFSLILESASTNQTSMYLCASSTGTGRGTQYFGPGTRLTVL.

In this sample, this clonotype turned up a few times. V is TRBV20-1 and J is TRBJ1-5; D is unclear. The V and J ends lost 5 bases and 0 bases respectively, with 14 bases between them. The CDR3 sequence is 15 residues long. CDR1 is DFQATT and CDR2 is SNEGSKA in the germline V gene (reference sequence). The CDR3 DNA follows: TGCAGTGCTCCCCTCGCGGCAGATAGCAATCAGCCCCAGCATTTT. It yields the protein CSAPLAADSNQPQHF.

This clonotype has ten or more counts. This rearrangement joins TRBV4-2 to TRBJ2-7, with TRBD1 matching over 10 bases. The CDR3 contains 16 residues. The germline V gene has CDR1 LGHNA and CDR2 YNFKEQ. J lost 5 bases, V lost 3 bases, and 10 bases had no gene match. CDR3 DNA: TGTGCCAGCAGCCAGGGTTCCGGGACAGGGGCCCACGAGCAGTACTTC. It encodes CASSQGSGTGAHEQYF.

The J gene is TRBJ1-4, the V gene TRBV10-3, with D hard to call. V lost 10 bases and J 13 bases, leaving 16 bases between the germline ends. The CDR3 sequence is 11 residues long. Germline V lookup: CDR1 ENHRY, CDR2 SYGVKD. CDR3 amino acids: CATKGPESLFF. CDR3 in DNA: TGTGCCACCAAGGGTCCGGAGTCACTGTTTTTT.

This clonotype was counted a few times. The chain combines TRBV27 with TRBJ1-1, with TRBD1 matching over 8 bases. After removal of 7 bases from V and 3 bases from J, the junction contained 10 bases not matched to a gene. This CDR3 spans 15 amino acids. Germline V lookup: CDR1 MNHEY, CDR2 SMNVEV (reference sequence). CDR3 residues: CASTTPGGTDTEAFF. The CDR3 DNA sequence: TGTGCCAGCACCACCCCAGGGGGCACGGACACTGAAGCTTTCTTT.

The rearrangement uses TRBV10-3 and TRBJ2-2; D may be TRBD1 or TRBD2 (6 bases each). This CDR3 is built from 19 residues. Germline CDR1 is ENHRY and CDR2 is SYGVKD. The V end lost 0 bases, the J end lost 0 bases, and 17 bases lay between the germline ends. In DNA, the CDR3 is TGTGCCATCAGTGAGTCGAGGGGGGAGATCCTGACGAACACCGGGGAGCTGTTTTTT. This translates into CAISESRGEILTNTGELFF.

This clonotype turned up a few times. V usage is TRBV27 and J usage is TRBJ2-5; 9 nucleotides agree with TRBD1. Germline V lookup: CDR1 MNHEY, CDR2 SMNVEV (reference sequence). V was pared by 5 bases and J by 5 bases, with 15 bases of the junction left unmatched. This CDR3 comprises 17 residues. The CDR3 DNA reads TGTGCCAGCAGTCCCTCGGCCGGGACAGGGAAGTGGGAGACCCAGTACTTC. Translating gives CASSPSAGTGKWETQYF.

The CDR3 sequence: CASTLGRQDYEQYF. The CDR3 DNA follows: TGTGCCAGCACTCTAGGAAGGCAGGACTACGAGCAGTACTTC. The chain carries TRBV28 and TRBJ2-7; D unclear. The CDR3 sequence is 14 residues long. CDR1 and CDR2 from the germline V gene are MDHEN and SYDVKM. Trimming pared 7 bases from V and 3 bases from J, leaving 16 bases between.

This clonotype was seen many times. J is TRBJ2-7 and V is TRBV4-3; TRBD1 aligns across 10 bases. V shed 0 bases and J 5 bases; nucleotides not matched to a gene: 7. The CDR3 length is 16 residues. CDR1 and CDR2 from the germline V gene are LGHNA and YSLEER. The CDR3 region has the DNA TGCGCCAGCAGCCAAGAATGGGGACAGGGGCCCGACGAGCAGTACTTC. This translates into CASSQEWGQGPDEQYF.